The entry below gives a single T cell receptor beta chain sequence along with its context. These data belong to a study of shared clonotypes between healthy human individuals. Generated by immunoSEQ multiplex PCR, the TCRdb table keeps only in-frame clones and is missing some. The table includes about 560,000 clones, around three quarters detected once. Germline V gene sequence: CDR1 GTSNPN, CDR2 SVGIG (reference sequence). V shed 4 bases and J shed 0 bases, with 6 bases lying between them. The CDR3 contains 12 residues. Source material: PBMCs. The clonotype originates from a woman aged 40 to 55 in good health. Some clones in this sample may be carry-over from other donors' samples. The gene calls are TRBV30 and TRBJ1-1; D is undetermined. Here the CDR3 DNA reads TGTGCCTGGAAGGGAGTGAACACTGAAGCTTTCTTT. It encodes CAWKGVNTEAFF.